One and the same sample provided the 32 T cell receptor beta chains below, sequenced in a study of shared clonotypes between healthy human individuals. Profiling relied on immunoSEQ multiplex PCR, and the TCRdb table lists in-frame clones only, not all of them. The repertoire includes over 2 million clones, around 95% of them detected once, and about 0.13% sits in the top ten. The sample consisted of naive CD4+ T cells sorted from blood. Subset specified: CD45RA+ positively selected. These receptors came from a man aged 18 to 30 in good health.

The J gene is TRBJ1-2, the V gene TRBV5-4; no reliable D call. Deletions cut 2 bases from V and 2 bases from J, with 7 bases between. The germline V gene has CDR1 SGHNT and CDR2 YYREEE (reference sequence). This CDR3 region has 13 residues. The CDR3 reads CASSLAENYGYTF. The CDR3 nucleotides read TGTGCCAGCAGCTTAGCGGAAAACTATGGCTACACCTTC.

This clone was detected a few times. The chain is built from TRBV5-4 and TRBJ2-3; 7 bases fit TRBD2. Germline CDR1 is SGHNT and CDR2 is YYREEE (reference sequence). The CDR3 contains 16 residues. The V segment lost 2 bases and the J segment 2 bases; nucleotides outside the gene matches: 8. The CDR3 loop reads CASSFDSGRPTDTQYF. CDR3 DNA: TGTGCCAGCAGCTTCGATAGCGGGCGCCCCACAGATACGCAGTATTTT.

This clone has only one observation. The chain employs TRBV12-5 and TRBJ1-1; D unclear. CDR3 length equals 15 residues. V lost 4 bases, J lost 6 bases, and 18 bases lay in between. CDR1 is LGHNT and CDR2 is FRNRAP in the germline V gene. The CDR3 coding sequence is TGTGCTAGTGGTTCAGCACTGGCGGTGGGCGCTGAAGCTTTCTTT. It encodes CASGSALAVGAEAFF.

This chain connects TRBV5-1 to TRBJ2-1; TRBD2 matches at 8 bases. The CDR3 contains 16 residues. Per germline, CDR1 SGHRS and CDR2 YFSETQ. V dropped 6 bases and J dropped 0; count of bases not matched to a gene: 8. The CDR3 coding sequence is TGCGCCAGCAAGGCCGCCGGGACTAGCTCCTACAATGAGCAGTTCTTC. This encodes CASKAAGTSSYNEQFF.

This clone was detected only once. V is TRBV27 and J is TRBJ2-1; 11 nucleotides agree with TRBD2. The V segment lost 4 bases and the J segment 9 bases; nucleotides outside the gene matches: 11. The CDR3 length is 16 residues. The germline V gene encodes CDR1 MNHEY and CDR2 SMNVEV (reference sequence). Here the CDR3 reads CASSSKTSGALSEQFF. The CDR3, as DNA: TGTGCCAGCAGTTCCAAGACTAGCGGGGCCCTCAGTGAGCAGTTCTTC.

The chain recombines TRBV6-6 with TRBJ2-1, with D maybe TRBD1 (6 bases). The CDR3 is 15 residues long. V was trimmed by 2 bases and J by 8 bases, leaving 16 bases between them. Germline values: CDR1 MNHNY, CDR2 SVGAGI (reference sequence). Written as DNA, the CDR3 is TGTGCCAGCAGTTACAGGGGGTCGGAATACGATGAGCAGTTCTTC. Translation: CASSYRGSEYDEQFF.

V gene TRBV7-9 combines with J gene TRBJ1-4, with D possibly TRBD1 on 5 matching bases. The V and J ends lost 5 bases and 14 bases respectively, with 24 bases between them. The CDR3 covers 15 residues. Germline CDR1 and CDR2: SEHNR and FQNEAQ (reference sequence). The CDR3 DNA reads TGTGCCAGCAGCGTTATCCGGGACCAAAAAAATCGGCTGTTTTTT. Protein sequence: CASSVIRDQKNRLFF.

The chain employs TRBV30 and TRBJ2-3; weak D call: TRBD1 (6 bases). The CDR3 totals 16 residues. V gave up 0 bases and J gave up 2 bases, with 15 bases separating them. Germline V gives CDR1 GTSNPN, CDR2 SVGIG (reference sequence). The CDR3 DNA reads TGTGCCTGGAGTGTACTCGCAGGGGCCTCCACAGATACGCAGTATTTT. This translates into CAWSVLAGASTDTQYF.

The J gene is TRBJ2-5, the V gene TRBV6-5, with 7 bases identical to TRBD2. The CDR3 has 15 residues. Germline lookup yields CDR1 MNHEY and CDR2 SVGAGI. V was pared by 0 bases and J by 5 bases, with 6 bases of the junction left unmatched. The CDR3 region is CASSYSGGSAETQYF. The CDR3 coding sequence is TGTGCCAGCAGTTACTCGGGCGGGAGCGCGGAGACCCAGTACTTC.

The chain joins TRBV7-3 to TRBJ2-6; the D is unclear. Trimming removed 2 bases from V and 4 bases from J, with 9 bases in between. Germline V gene data show CDR1 as SGHTA and CDR2 as FQGTGA. This CDR3 has 15 residues. DNA for the CDR3: TGTGCCAGCAGCTTATGGGCATCCGGGGCCAACGTCCTGACTTTC. Residues: CASSLWASGANVLTF.

The chain recombines TRBV5-1 with TRBJ1-2; D might be TRBD1 (5 bases). The CDR3 contains 15 residues. V was clipped by 7 bases and J by 3 bases, with 19 bases between them. Germline CDR1 reads SGHRS; CDR2 reads YFSETQ. The CDR3 sequence: CASRQVGRQDYGYTF. Written as DNA, the CDR3 is TGCGCCAGCCGTCAAGTGGGACGGCAGGACTATGGCTACACCTTC.

The chain joins TRBV7-2 to TRBJ1-1, with 8 nucleotides matching TRBD1. J gave up 0 bases and V 6 bases, and 6 bases lay outside the gene matches. The CDR3 spans 15 residues. Germline CDR1 SGHTA, CDR2 FQGNSA. The CDR3 protein is CASRVTGAMNTEAFF. In nucleotides, the CDR3 is TGTGCCAGCAGAGTGACAGGGGCCATGAACACTGAAGCTTTCTTT.

This clone has only one observation. The chain recombines TRBV7-8 with TRBJ1-1, with a tentative D call TRBD1 (6 bases). This CDR3 spans 16 amino acids. The germline CDR1 and CDR2 sequences are SGHVS and FQNEAQ. Deletions cut 5 bases from V and 0 bases from J, with 16 bases between. Here the CDR3 DNA reads TGTGCCAGCAGCCTAGGGACATGGGAAATGAACACTGAAGCTTTCTTT. Protein sequence: CASSLGTWEMNTEAFF.

This clone was detected only once. V and J are TRBV13 and TRBJ1-2; D not certain. The CDR3 is made up of 14 amino acids. The germline gives CDR1 PRHDT, CDR2 FYEKMQ (reference sequence). V was shortened by 6 bases and J by 2 bases, with 13 bases between the two germline ends. The CDR3 region is CASSEAAVNYGYTF. The CDR3 DNA sequence: TGTGCCAGCAGTGAAGCGGCAGTCAACTATGGCTACACCTTC. Based on the CDR3 plus reference TRBV13 and TRBJ1-2, the full variable domain is AAGVIQSPRHLIKEKRETATLKCYPIPRHDTVYWYQQGPGQDPQFLISFYEKMQSDKGSIPDRFSAQQFSDYHSELNMSSLELGDSALYFCASSEAAVNYGYTFGSGTRLTVV.

Note on this clone: This may come from a read error, since a much larger clone is one base off. The sample has other DNA sequences that encode this CDR3 too. The chain combines TRBV30 with TRBJ2-1, with D possibly being TRBD2 (6 bases). V dropped 0 bases and J dropped 5 bases, with 8 bases sitting between them. The germline V gene has CDR1 GTSNPN and CDR2 SVGIG (reference sequence). The CDR3 has 13 amino acids. The CDR3 DNA follows: TGTGCCTGGAGTGTAACTAGCCACAATGAGCAGTTCTTC. Translated, it gives CAWSVTSHNEQFF.

This clone was counted only a few times. The chain recombines TRBV10-3 with TRBJ1-6; D remains unclear. The V gene's germline CDR1 is ENHRY and CDR2 SYGVKD. CDR3 length equals 14 residues. Trimming removed 0 bases from V and 6 bases from J, with 6 bases in between. CDR3 in DNA: TGTGCCATCAGTGAGTCAAAGGGTAATTCACCCCTCCACTTT. Its protein product is CAISESKGNSPLHF.

This clone was detected once. The chain joins TRBV30 to TRBJ1-1; perhaps TRBD1 as D (5 bases). The ends were cut back, 3 bases at V and 1 base at J, with 9 bases in the middle. This CDR3 contains 13 residues. CDR1 is GTSNPN and CDR2 is SVGIG in the germline V gene (reference sequence). Here the CDR3 DNA reads TGTGCCTGGAGGCCCACAGGGAACACTGAAGCTTTCTTT. Protein sequence: CAWRPTGNTEAFF.

CDR3 region: CASSQDPASEKLFF. The CDR3 region has the DNA TGCGCCAGCAGCCAAGACCCGGCGAGTGAAAAACTGTTTTTT. This sequence joins TRBV5-1 and TRBJ1-4, with no clear D. Trimming took 4 bases from V and 7 from J, leaving 14 bases between them. The germline V gene has CDR1 SGHRS and CDR2 YFSETQ. This CDR3 region has 14 residues.

The chain couples TRBV7-9 to TRBJ1-1; a possible D gene is TRBD1 (5 bases). Deletions cut 5 bases from V and 2 bases from J, with 15 bases between. There are 15 residues in the CDR3. CDR1 and CDR2 from the germline V gene are SEHNR and FQNEAQ (reference sequence). The CDR3: CASSSPQELNTEAFF. Here the CDR3 DNA reads TGTGCCAGCAGCAGCCCACAGGAACTAAACACTGAAGCTTTCTTT.

A note on this clone: Other DNA sequences from this sample encode an identical CDR3 as well. The V and J genes are TRBV5-1 and TRBJ2-5; TRBD1 or TRBD2 may be the D gene (5 bases each). The CDR3 runs 15 residues. Trimming took off 2 bases at V and 2 bases at J, with 13 bases between the two ends. Per the germline V gene, CDR1 is SGHRS and CDR2 is YFSETQ. CDR3 sequence reads: CASSLQVGEQETQYF. The CDR3 DNA follows: TGCGCCAGCAGCTTACAGGTGGGGGAACAAGAGACCCAGTACTTC.

The rearrangement joins TRBV29-1 to TRBJ2-5; 9 bases agree with TRBD2. The CDR3 is 16 amino acids. Germline V CDR1 and CDR2: SQVTM, ANQGSEA. The J segment lost 6 bases and the V segment lost 6 bases, leaving 17 bases of the junction unmatched. The CDR3 DNA follows: TGCAGCGTGAGGCTAGCGGGGTTCGGGCGAACTAAGACCCAGTACTTC. It encodes CSVRLAGFGRTKTQYF. The whole variable domain, filled in from reference TRBV29-1 and TRBJ2-5, reads SAVISQKPSRDICQRGTSLTIQCQVDSQVTMMFWYRQQPGQSLTLIATANQGSEATYESGFVIDKFPISRPNLTFSTLTVSNMSPEDSSIYLCSVRLAGFGRTKTQYFGPGTRLLVL.

The rearrangement uses TRBV5-4 and TRBJ1-3; perhaps TRBD1 as D (6 bases). V lost 6 bases, J lost 4 bases, and 26 bases lay in between. The CDR3 consists of 18 residues. Germline V lookup: CDR1 SGHNT, CDR2 YYREEE (reference sequence). CDR3 nucleotides: TGTGCCAGCACCGGAGGGACACACCATACAACGACAGGAAACACCATATATTTT. As protein: CASTGGTHHTTTGNTIYF.

This sequence joins TRBV28 and TRBJ1-5; TRBD1 might be the D (5 bases). The CDR3 runs 16 residues. The V and J ends lost 6 bases and 3 bases respectively, with 18 bases between them. Looked up from germline, CDR1 is MDHEN and CDR2 is SYDVKM. The CDR3 is CASSRWGSQLNQPQHF. CDR3 in DNA: TGTGCCAGCAGCCGGTGGGGGTCCCAACTCAATCAGCCCCAGCATTTT.

V and J are TRBV5-1 and TRBJ2-7; D tentatively reads TRBD1 or TRBD2 (5 bases each). The CDR3 sequence is 14 residues long. The V gene lost 1 base and the J gene lost 3 bases, with 11 bases spanning the gap. In germline, CDR1 is SGHRS, CDR2 YFSETQ. For the CDR3, the DNA is TGCGCCAGCAGCTTGTCTCCAGGGAGCTACGAGCAGTACTTC. Its translation: CASSLSPGSYEQYF.

The rearrangement uses TRBV2 and TRBJ1-5; D call uncertain. This CDR3 region has 15 residues. CDR1 is SNHLY, CDR2 FYNNEI, per germline. V dropped 0 bases and J dropped 1 base, with 7 bases sitting between them. The DNA for the CDR3 is TGTGCCAGCAGTGAAGCGATTGGGAGCAATCAGCCCCAGCATTTT. It specifies CASSEAIGSNQPQHF.

V usage is TRBV6-1 and J usage is TRBJ2-7; no reliable D call. Per germline, CDR1 MNHNS and CDR2 SASEGT. V lost 3 bases to trimming and J lost 6 bases, with 9 bases between them. This CDR3 is 12 amino acids long. The CDR3 loop reads CASSDFFREQYF. DNA of the CDR3: TGTGCCAGCAGTGATTTTTTTCGCGAGCAGTACTTC.

This chain joins TRBV5-1 and TRBJ1-2, with D unclear. The germline gives CDR1 SGHRS, CDR2 YFSETQ. This CDR3 comprises 14 residues. V was shortened by 3 bases and J by 4 bases, with 13 bases between the two germline ends. The CDR3 region is CASSSPGQPYGYTF. As DNA, the CDR3 is TGCGCCAGCAGCTCGCCGGGCCAGCCCTATGGCTACACCTTC. The full variable domain, rest sourced from reference TRBV5-1 and TRBJ1-2, is KAGVTQTPRYLIKTRGQQVTLSCSPISGHRSVSWYQQTPGQGLQFLFEYFSETQRNKGNFPGRFSGRQFSNSRSEMNVSTLELGDSALYLCASSSPGQPYGYTFGSGTRLTVV.

V gene TRBV19 combines with J gene TRBJ2-7, with 9 nucleotides matching TRBD1. Looked up from germline, CDR1 is LNHDA and CDR2 is SQIVND (reference sequence). This CDR3 contains 15 residues. V lost 6 bases to trimming and J lost 0 bases; unmatched junction nucleotides: 6. The CDR3 loop reads CASRPGQGYSYEQYF. The CDR3 DNA follows: TGTGCCAGTAGGCCGGGACAGGGTTACTCCTACGAGCAGTACTTC.

A single count supports this clone. The chain recombines TRBV2 with TRBJ1-2; D gene unclear. The CDR3 runs to 14 residues. Germline CDR1 is SNHLY and CDR2 is FYNNEI. V was trimmed by 5 bases and J by 4 bases, leaving 14 bases between them. CDR3 in DNA: TGTGCCAGCAGTAGAATTACGGGCTCCTATGGCTACACCTTC. It translates to CASSRITGSYGYTF.

This sequence joins TRBV5-4 and TRBJ1-3, with 9 bases matching TRBD1. The CDR3 extends over 18 amino acids. CDR1 is SGHNT, CDR2 YYREEE, per germline (reference sequence). Trimming removed 4 bases from V and 0 bases from J; junction bases left unmatched: 11. The CDR3 spells CASSRPGTGSSSGNTIYF. The CDR3 nucleotides read TGTGCCAGCAGCCGTCCCGGGACAGGGTCCAGCTCTGGAAACACCATATATTTT.

The genes are TRBV13 and TRBJ1-2, with 7 bases matching TRBD1. Germline V gene sequence: CDR1 PRHDT, CDR2 FYEKMQ (reference sequence). V dropped 1 base and J dropped 3; count of bases not matched to a gene: 8. CDR3 length: 16 residues. The CDR3 region has the DNA TGTGCCAGCAGCTTAGTGCTAAAGGGGGCCGACTATGGCTACACCTTC. This sequence encodes CASSLVLKGADYGYTF.

As regards this clone: Other nucleotide sequences in the sample specify the same CDR3. The gene calls are TRBV28 and TRBJ2-7; weak D call: TRBD2 (6 bases). Trimming cost V 6 bases and J 1 base, with 13 bases left between them. Per the germline V gene, CDR1 is MDHEN and CDR2 is SYDVKM. The CDR3 loop spans 14 amino acids. The CDR3 DNA is TGTGCCAGCAGCCCCTCAGGGAGGTCCTACGAGCAGTACTTC. Its protein is CASSPSGRSYEQYF. The full variable domain, rest sourced from reference TRBV28 and TRBJ2-7, is DVKVTQSSRYLVKRTGEKVFLECVQDMDHENMFWYRQDPGLGLRLIYFSYDVKMKEKGDIPEGYSVSREKKERFSLILESASTNQTSMYLCASSPSGRSYEQYFGPGTRLTVT.